The 28 T cell receptor beta chains below were found in one sample sequenced in a study of blood T cells in healthy people across ages. Using a J-beta primer mix together with a sample-barcoded 5' primer, a second PCR was run for roughly 7 to 11 cycles. One entry per CDR3 protein results from TCRdb running MiXCR on the 5' RACE reads. In the table there are 550,000 to 750,000 distinct CDR3 sequences, 20% to 25% of which are singletons. The source material was blood. Every receptor here comes from a man between 65 and 80 years old in good health.

V is TRBV19 and J is TRBJ2-5; D gene unclear. The CDR3 loop spans 14 amino acids. Trimming shortened V by 0 bases and J by 4 bases, and 9 bases separated the two germline ends. Germline assignment: CDR1 LNHDA and CDR2 SQIVND (reference sequence). CDR3 DNA sequence: TGTGCCAGTAGTATAGACGATGGACGAGAGACCCAGTACTTC. Its protein product is CASSIDDGRETQYF.

The V and J genes are TRBV6-5 and TRBJ2-3, with unresolved D. V shed 10 bases and J shed 0 bases, with 11 bases lying between them. Germline V gene lookup returns CDR1 MNHEY and CDR2 SVGAGI. The CDR3 loop spans 13 amino acids. The CDR3 here is CATRIRSTDTQYF. CDR3 nucleotides: TGTGCCACCCGAATTCGGAGCACAGATACGCAGTATTTT.

On this clonotype itself: In this CDR3 the conserved last residue, phenylalanine or tryptophan, is missing, so a read error is likely. The chain links TRBV29-1 to TRBJ2-7; TRBD1 matches at 8 bases. The length of the CDR3 is 11 residues. V dropped 7 bases and J dropped 6; count of bases not matched to a gene: 5. The germline gives CDR1 SQVTM, CDR2 ANQGSEA. The CDR3 DNA sequence: TGCAGCGCGACAGGGGTGGTCGAGCAGTACTCC. It translates to CSATGVVEQYS.

This rearrangement joins TRBV7-8 to TRBJ2-3; a possible D gene is TRBD1 (5 bases). CDR3 length equals 14 residues. V was clipped by 3 bases and J by 0 bases, with 7 bases between them. Looked up from germline, CDR1 is SGHVS and CDR2 is FQNEAQ. The CDR3 DNA reads TGTGCCAGCAGCTTCCGACAGAGCACAGATACGCAGTATTTT. Residues: CASSFRQSTDTQYF. The whole variable domain, remainder taken from reference TRBV7-8 and TRBJ2-3, is GAGVSQSPRYKVAKRGQDVALRCDPISGHVSLFWYQQALGQGPEFLTYFQNEAQLDKSGLPSDRFFAERPEGSVSTLKIQRTQQEDSAVYLCASSFRQSTDTQYFGPGTRLTVL.

Here the CDR3 DNA reads TGCGCCAGCAGCGAGGACAGGGTGTACGAGCAGTACTTC. Residues: CASSEDRVYEQYF. The gene calls are TRBV5-1 and TRBJ2-7, with 8 bases lining up with TRBD1. J gave up 4 bases and V 4 bases, and 4 bases lay outside the gene matches. The CDR3 loop spans 13 amino acids. Germline V gene lookup returns CDR1 SGHRS and CDR2 YFSETQ.

This clonotype was recorded a few times. The chain is built from TRBV27 and TRBJ2-7; D is possibly TRBD1 (5 bases). The DNA end lines up better with TRBJ2-1; the J call may be wrong. Germline CDR1 is MNHEY and CDR2 is SMNVEV (reference sequence). The CDR3 extends over 15 amino acids. DNA for the CDR3: TGTGCCAGCAGTCCCGGCCCAGGGCGTGGAAATGAGCAGTTCTTC. This encodes CASSPGPGRGNEQFF.

This clonotype has at least ten counts. The chain recombines TRBV28 with TRBJ2-1, with unresolved D. The CDR3 spans 13 residues. Trimming took off 3 bases at V and 6 bases at J, with 9 bases between the two ends. Germline V gene sequence: CDR1 MDHEN, CDR2 SYDVKM. CDR3 coding DNA: TGTGCCAGCAGTTTGTCGGATCCCAATGAGCAGTTCTTC. It encodes CASSLSDPNEQFF.

V gene TRBV20-1 combines with J gene TRBJ1-1; D might be TRBD1 (5 bases). The V end lost 0 bases, the J end lost 7 bases, and 15 bases lay between the germline ends. The CDR3 extends over 14 amino acids. CDR1 DFQATT and CDR2 SNEGSKA come from the germline V gene (reference sequence). The CDR3 is CSAREIGAAVEAFF. CDR3 sequence (DNA): TGCAGTGCTAGAGAGATAGGGGCAGCAGTTGAAGCTTTCTTT.

This clonotype was detected a few times. The chain has TRBV6-5 and TRBJ2-7, with 10 bases identical to TRBD2. Losses at the gene ends were 6 bases for V and 3 bases for J; bases not matched to a gene: 5. The CDR3 is 14 residues long. Germline CDR1 is MNHEY and CDR2 is SVGAGI. CDR3: CASRPSGSGYEQYF. CDR3 sequence (DNA): TGTGCCAGCAGGCCTAGCGGGAGCGGCTACGAGCAGTACTTC.

This clonotype showed up just a few times. The rearrangement links TRBV7-2 to TRBJ2-4; 8 bases fit TRBD2. CDR1 and CDR2 from the germline V gene are SGHTA and FQGNSA. The junction had 9 bases not matched to a gene; V was cut back by 2 bases and J by 6 bases. CDR3 size: 16 residues. The CDR3 DNA follows: TGTGCCAGCAGCTTACAGCCCGGGAGGGGTGTAAACATTCAGTACTTC. Translated: CASSLQPGRGVNIQYF.

This clonotype was recorded a few times. The chain has TRBV6-5 and TRBJ2-7, with TRBD1 matching 7 bases. V dropped 5 bases and J dropped 2; count of bases not matched to a gene: 12. The V gene's germline CDR1 is MNHEY and CDR2 SVGAGI. The CDR3 has 16 residues. CDR3 DNA sequence: TGTGCCAGCAGTCGCCGAGTAACAGGGGTCCCCTACGAGCAGTACTTC. Its protein product is CASSRRVTGVPYEQYF.

This clonotype has just a few counts. The J gene is TRBJ1-3, the V gene TRBV6-5; D perhaps matches TRBD1 (5 bases). The germline CDR1 and CDR2 sequences are MNHEY and SVGAGI. CDR3 size: 15 residues. Deletions cut 0 bases from V and 0 bases from J, with 6 bases between. This CDR3 reads CASSYSQGSGNTIYF. In DNA form, the CDR3 reads TGTGCCAGCAGTTACTCGCAGGGCTCTGGAAACACCATATATTTT.

This chain connects TRBV7-2 to TRBJ1-2, with D perhaps TRBD1 (6 bases). CDR3 length: 14 residues. Trimming removed 3 bases from V and 4 bases from J, with 12 bases in between. CDR1 is SGHTA and CDR2 is FQGNSA in the germline V gene. CDR3 residues: CASSFQGPLYGYTF. The DNA of the CDR3 is TGTGCCAGCAGCTTTCAGGGGCCCCTCTATGGCTACACCTTC. Looking up the rest from reference TRBV7-2 and TRBJ1-2 gives the full variable domain: GAGVSQSPSNKVTEKGKDVELRCDPISGHTALYWYRQSLGQGLEFLIYFQGNSAPDKSGLPSDRFSAERTGGSVSTLTIQRTQQEDSAVYLCASSFQGPLYGYTFGSGTRLTVV.

This clonotype was counted only a few times. The chain joins TRBV11-2 to TRBJ1-5; the D gene is possibly TRBD1 (5 bases). Germline V CDR1 and CDR2: SGHAT, FQNNGV. The V and J ends lost 1 base and 5 bases respectively, with 12 bases between them. There are 15 residues in the CDR3. CDR3 in DNA: TGTGCCAGCAGCTTAGGCCGGCAGGGCCATCAGCCCCAGCATTTT. Its translation: CASSLGRQGHQPQHF.

The chain recombines TRBV9 with TRBJ2-2; TRBD1 agrees at 7 bases. The germline V gene has CDR1 SGDLS and CDR2 YYNGEE. With 4 bases clipped from V and 2 bases from J, the junction kept 8 bases outside the gene matches. The CDR3 is 16 residues long. The CDR3 DNA follows: TGTGCCAGCAGCTCCTACAGGGGCGATAACACCGGGGAGCTGTTTTTT. This codes for CASSSYRGDNTGELFF.

This chain joins TRBV5-4 and TRBJ2-3; 7 bases are shared with TRBD1. This CDR3 has 16 residues. Per the germline V gene, CDR1 is SGHNT and CDR2 is YYREEE (reference sequence). The junction had 9 bases not matched to a gene; V was cut back by 2 bases and J by 3 bases. The CDR3 DNA reads TGTGCCAGCAGCTTACGCGACAGGGAGTCGACAGATACGCAGTATTTT. Amino acid sequence: CASSLRDRESTDTQYF.

There are many counts of this clonotype. The V call is TRBV3-1, the J call TRBJ2-5; the D is unclear. CDR3 length: 12 amino acids. Trimming took 1 base from V and 4 from J, leaving 4 bases between them. The germline CDR1 and CDR2 sequences are LGHDT and YNNKEL (reference sequence). The CDR3 DNA reads as TGTGCCAGCAGCCAAGTGACAGAGACCCAGTACTTC. Its protein product is CASSQVTETQYF.

The sample holds a few counts of this clonotype. The J gene is TRBJ2-7, the V gene TRBV9; D may be TRBD1 or TRBD2 (6 bases each). Germline V CDR1 and CDR2: SGDLS, YYNGEE. V was cut by 0 bases and J by 6 bases, with 19 bases left in between. CDR3 length: 16 residues. Here the CDR3 reads CASSVATGLGGGEQYF. CDR3 nucleotide sequence: TGTGCCAGCAGCGTAGCTACGGGTTTAGGGGGAGGCGAGCAGTACTTC.

The chain has TRBV12-3 or TRBV12-4 and TRBJ2-5, with 7 bases aligning to TRBD1. The CDR3 totals 15 residues. The V gene end was trimmed by 5 bases and the J gene end by 1 base; junction bases not matched to a gene: 7. CDR3 region: CASSPADRSQETQYF. CDR3 bases: TGTGCCAGCAGTCCCGCGGACAGGTCCCAAGAGACCCAGTACTTC.

This clonotype was picked up a small number of times. This chain joins TRBV15 and TRBJ2-3, with 10 bases matching TRBD2. The CDR3 extends over 14 amino acids. Germline CDR1 is LNHNV and CDR2 is YYDKDF (reference sequence). J gave up 5 bases and V 8 bases, and 7 bases lay outside the gene matches. CDR3 nucleotide sequence: TGTGCCACCGCCCTAGCGGGAGTTAAAGATACGCAGTATTTT. Translated, it gives CATALAGVKDTQYF.

This clonotype was seen many times. The V gene is TRBV7-2, the J gene TRBJ1-4; D is uncertain. The V gene lost 1 base and the J gene lost 5 bases, with 14 bases spanning the gap. The CDR3 totals 16 residues. The V gene's germline CDR1 is SGHTA and CDR2 FQGNSA. This CDR3 reads CASSLDFGSVNEKLFF. The CDR3 DNA reads TGTGCCAGCAGCTTAGATTTTGGTTCAGTAAATGAAAAACTGTTTTTT.

V and J are TRBV12-3 or TRBV12-4 and TRBJ1-2; tentative D call: TRBD1 (6 bases). The V and J ends lost 4 bases and 3 bases respectively, with 12 bases between them. The CDR3 is 14 amino acids. The CDR3 is CASSSLQGYYGYTF. The CDR3 nucleotides read TGTGCCAGCAGTTCACTACAGGGTTACTATGGCTACACCTTC.

This clonotype showed up just a few times. This may come from a read error, since a much larger clone is one base off. The rearrangement uses TRBV4-2 and TRBJ2-3; possible D gene TRBD2, 5 bases. Germline V CDR1 and CDR2: LGHNA, YNFKEQ. V lost 3 bases and J lost 6, with 16 bases in between. The CDR3 totals 15 residues. The CDR3 loop is CASSQKGLGRDTQYF. In nucleotides, the CDR3 is TGTGCCAGCAGCCAGAAAGGACTGGGTCGGGATACGCAGTATTTT.

The CDR3 nucleotides read TGTGCCAGCAGTTCTGAGGGAAACATTCAGTACTTC. This translates into CASSSEGNIQYF. The chain links TRBV28 to TRBJ2-4, with a tentative D call TRBD2 (5 bases). CDR3 size: 12 residues. Looked up from germline, CDR1 is MDHEN and CDR2 is SYDVKM. Trimming removed 4 bases from V and 6 bases from J, with 7 bases in between.

V gene TRBV5-1 combines with J gene TRBJ2-5; D unclear. CDR3 length: 14 amino acids. Germline assignment: CDR1 SGHRS and CDR2 YFSETQ. Trimming took off 4 bases at V and 5 bases at J, with 15 bases between the two ends. The CDR3 nucleotides read TGCGCCAGCAGCCCTGCTACGTATGGTGAGACCCAGTACTTC. Its translation: CASSPATYGETQYF. Supplemented by reference TRBV5-1 and TRBJ2-5, the full variable domain reads KAGVTQTPRYLIKTRGQQVTLSCSPISGHRSVSWYQQTPGQGLQFLFEYFSETQRNKGNFPGRFSGRQFSNSRSEMNVSTLELGDSALYLCASSPATYGETQYFGPGTRLLVL.

The chain carries TRBV2 and TRBJ2-1, with 8 nucleotides matching TRBD1. The J call is uncertain, as TRBJ2-7 better fits the DNA end. The CDR3 contains 15 residues. Germline V gene sequence: CDR1 SNHLY, CDR2 FYNNEI. The CDR3: CASRPFGTGNYEQYF. CDR3 bases: TGTGCCAGCAGACCCTTCGGGACAGGAAACTACGAGCAGTACTTC.

In this sample, this clonotype turned up a few times. The chain carries TRBV28 and TRBJ1-1; 8 bases align to TRBD1. The ends lost 7 bases at V and 5 bases at J; junction bases unmatched: 3. This CDR3 comprises 12 residues. Germline V gene sequence: CDR1 MDHEN, CDR2 SYDVKM. CDR3 sequence reads: CASNTGGTEAFF. As DNA, the CDR3 is TGTGCCAGCAATACAGGGGGGACTGAAGCTTTCTTT.

This clonotype was seen many times. This chain links TRBV4-3 with TRBJ2-1; TRBD2 might be the D (6 bases). The CDR3 covers 14 residues. V lost 0 bases and J 7 bases, leaving 10 bases between the germline ends. Per germline, CDR1 LGHNA and CDR2 YSLEER. The CDR3 is CASSQDYSGNEQFF. The CDR3 coding sequence is TGCGCCAGCAGCCAAGATTACAGCGGGAATGAGCAGTTCTTC.